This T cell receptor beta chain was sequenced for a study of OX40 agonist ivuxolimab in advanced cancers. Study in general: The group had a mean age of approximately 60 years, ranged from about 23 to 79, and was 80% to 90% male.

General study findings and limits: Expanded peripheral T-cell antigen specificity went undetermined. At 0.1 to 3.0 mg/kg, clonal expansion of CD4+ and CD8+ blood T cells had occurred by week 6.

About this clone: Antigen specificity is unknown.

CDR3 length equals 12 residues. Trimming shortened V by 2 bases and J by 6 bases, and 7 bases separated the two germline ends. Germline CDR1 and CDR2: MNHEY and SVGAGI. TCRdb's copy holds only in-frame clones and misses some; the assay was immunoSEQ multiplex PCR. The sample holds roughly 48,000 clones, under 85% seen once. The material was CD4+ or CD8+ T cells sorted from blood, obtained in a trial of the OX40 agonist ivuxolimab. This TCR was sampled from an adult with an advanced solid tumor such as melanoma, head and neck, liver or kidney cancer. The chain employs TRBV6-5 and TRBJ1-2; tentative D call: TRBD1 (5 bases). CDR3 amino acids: CASSYRGDGYTF. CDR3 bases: TGTGCCAGCAGTTACCGGGGCGATGGCTACACCTTC.